This TCR beta chain appears in the sequencing data of a study of blood T cell repertoires in COVID-19. The protocol was immunoSEQ multiplex PCR, while the TCRdb copy is restricted to in-frame clones and leaves out a portion. The sample lists 200,000 to 300,000 clones, more than 80% occurring once. Trimming removed 0 bases from V and 1 base from J, with 7 bases in between. Germline CDR1 reads SGHRS; CDR2 reads YFSETQ. The CDR3 loop spans 14 amino acids. This clone occurred a few times. The sequenced sample was peripheral blood. The clonotype comes from a woman aged 40 to 55 with acute or convalescent COVID-19. This sequence joins TRBV5-1 and TRBJ1-1; D unclear. CDR3 region: CASSLARGNTEAFF. The CDR3 DNA sequence: TGCGCCAGCAGCTTGGCCCGAGGGAACACTGAAGCTTTCTTT.